This TCR beta chain was observed in a study of T cell clonotyping in hematopoietic cell transplantation. Study-level background: Recipients' pretransplant samples followed cytoreduction. Regarding the study as a whole: Higher Inverse Simpson Index values in graft donor and pretransplant recipient predicted broader posttransplant TCR diversity. Recipient TCR diversity dropped after transplant; expanded clonotypes rose from day 30 to 180.

Libraries were prepared by immunoSEQ multiplex PCR; TCRdb keeps only in-frame clonotypes and omits some of them. Among some 45,000 clones, roughly 80% were seen once, and the ten largest hold over 4%. In regard to this clone: The antigen is not known.

Time point noted: recipient sample about 28 days before transplant, after cytoreduction. Trimming took 7 bases from V and 0 from J, leaving 10 bases between them. The CDR3 is 15 residues long. Germline V CDR1 and CDR2: MDHEN, SYDVKM. This receptor was taken from a man aged 60 to 75 with myelodysplastic syndrome. Some clones in this sample may be carry-over from other donors' samples. The rearrangement links TRBV28 to TRBJ2-6, with a tentative D call TRBD2 (6 bases). The sequences come from peripheral blood mononuclear cells, collected before stem cell transplant. For the CDR3, the DNA is TGTGCCAGCACCTTGGGGGGCTCTGGGGCCAACGTCCTGACTTTC. This gives the protein CASTLGGSGANVLTF.